This T cell receptor (beta chain) stems from a study of TIL therapy for anti-PD-1-resistant metastatic lung cancer. Time point meaning: pre-treatment sample, taken before nivolumab and TIL therapy. The libraries were made with immunoSEQ v3. The protocol was immunoSEQ multiplex PCR, while the TCRdb copy is restricted to in-frame clones and leaves out a portion. This table has 10,000 to 15,000 clones, over 70% appearing once. V lost 3 bases and J lost 0; bases outside the gene matches: 5. The CDR3 spans 15 residues. Germline V lookup: CDR1 SGDLS, CDR2 YYNGEE. This chain links TRBV9 with TRBJ2-7; 8 bases match TRBD2. The input for sequencing was blood, taken at baseline. The TCR was taken from a person aged 25 to 80 with non-small cell lung cancer. The CDR3 coding sequence is TGTGCCAGCAGCGCAACAGCGGGAGACTCCTACGAGCAGTACTTC. This sequence encodes CASSATAGDSYEQYF.